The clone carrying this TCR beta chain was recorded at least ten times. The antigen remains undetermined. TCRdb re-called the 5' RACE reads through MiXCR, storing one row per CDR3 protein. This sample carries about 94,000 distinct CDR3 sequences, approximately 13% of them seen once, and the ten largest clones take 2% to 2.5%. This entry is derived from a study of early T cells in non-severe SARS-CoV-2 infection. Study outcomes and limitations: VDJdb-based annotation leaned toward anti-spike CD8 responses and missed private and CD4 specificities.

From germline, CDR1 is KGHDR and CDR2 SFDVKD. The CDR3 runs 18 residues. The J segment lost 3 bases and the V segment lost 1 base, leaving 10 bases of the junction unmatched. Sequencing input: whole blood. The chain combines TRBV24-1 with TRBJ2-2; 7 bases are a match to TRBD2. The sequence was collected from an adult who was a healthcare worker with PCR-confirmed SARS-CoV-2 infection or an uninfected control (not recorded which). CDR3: CATSDFPELAEYTGELFF. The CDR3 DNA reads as TGTGCCACCAGTGATTTTCCAGAGCTAGCGGAATACACCGGGGAGCTGTTTTTT.